The entry below describes one T cell receptor beta chain. These data come from a study of blood T cell repertoires in COVID-19. With V trimmed by 6 bases and J by 7 bases, 9 bases remained unmatched. The germline gives CDR1 KGHSH, CDR2 LQKENI. The CDR3 sequence is 14 residues long. Enrollees, about 18 to 100 years old, lived in about two dozen US areas. Recovery meant two consecutive negative NP/OP PCR tests, professional clearance, or resolved symptoms. Data came from immunoSEQ multiplex PCR; TCRdb stores just in-frame clones and leaves some out. This table has some 200,000 clones, roughly 82% appearing once.

This TCR came from a man aged 40-49 years who had recovered from COVID-19. This chain uses TRBV18 with TRBJ1-5; 7 bases match TRBD1. Specimen: PBMCs or T cells enriched from blood (not recorded which). CDR3 DNA: TGTGCCAGCTCGCAGGGGGGACCGGAGCAGCCCCAGCATTTT. Encoded protein: CASSQGGPEQPQHF.